This entry lists 30 T cell receptor beta chains sequenced from one sample in a study of tissue T cells after allogeneic stem cell transplantation. Time point specified: mouse harvest day 14 after allogeneic transplant. Tail vein injection delivered 10^7 T-cell-depleted bone marrow cells and 10^6 splenic CD5+ T cells. Measured with immunoSEQ multiplex PCR; TCRdb has only the in-frame clones, and not every one. The sample comprises thousands of clones, 45% to 50% of which are singletons, and around 14% rests with the top ten. Sequenced sample: gut tissue. The receptors were gathered from a female BALB/c mouse given C57BL/6 T cells with graft-versus-host disease after an allogeneic hematopoietic cell transplant.

In this sample, this clone turned up a few times. The genes are named according to mouse. The read ends 1 residue early relative to the CDR3; the germline J gene fills the gap. The V and J genes are TRBV24 and TRBJ2-7, with 8 nucleotides matching TRBD2. The CDR3 length is 14 residues. Per germline, CDR1 KGHTA and CDR2 FRNEEI. Trimming cost V 0 bases and J 4 bases; bases outside gene matches: 2. The CDR3 loop reads CASSLYAGGYEQYF. The part of the CDR3 DNA that was read is TGTGCCAGCAGTCTGTATGCTGGGGGGTATGAACAGTAC.

Of note for this clone: The genes and germline here are from mouse. The read comes to an end 1 residue before the CDR3 does, leaving the germline J gene to fill in the end. This chain connects TRBV26 to TRBJ2-2; 7 positions agree with TRBD2. V lost 2 bases, J lost 0 bases, and 0 bases stayed unmatched. This CDR3 spans 15 amino acids. Per the germline V gene, CDR1 is KGHPV and CDR2 is FQNQEV (reference sequence). The part of the CDR3 DNA that was read is TGTGCCAGCAGTCTGCTGGGGGCAAACACCGGGCAGCTCTAC. Protein: CASSLLGANTGQLY. The CDR3 in its entirety is CASSLLGANTGQLYF. Filled out from reference TRBV26 and TRBJ2-2, the complete variable domain reads NSKVIQTPRYLVKGQGQKAKMRCIPEKGHPVVFWYQQNKNNEFKFLINFQNQEVLQQIDMTEKRFSAECPSNSPCSLEIQSSEAGDSALYLCASSLLGANTGQLYFGEGSKLTVL.

Remarks on this clone: Gene names refer to mouse genes. The read ends 1 residue early relative to the CDR3; the germline J gene fills the gap. The chain uses TRBV26 and TRBJ2-4; D gene ambiguous. CDR1 and CDR2 from the germline V gene are KGHPV and FQNQEV (reference sequence). This CDR3 region has 13 residues. The V gene lost 2 bases and the J gene lost 3 bases, with 6 bases spanning the gap. This CDR3 is CASSLAGQNTLYF. CDR3 bases read: TGTGCCAGCAGTCTGGCGGGACAAAACACCTTGTAC.

Note on this clone: The genes are named according to mouse. Read coverage stops 1 residue before the CDR3 terminus; the germline J gene supplies the remainder. V gene TRBV3 combines with J gene TRBJ2-4; D perhaps matches TRBD2 (6 bases). The germline gives CDR1 SNHLY, CDR2 FYNGKV (reference sequence). CDR3 size: 14 residues. Trimming took 5 bases from V and 0 from J, leaving 9 bases between them. The CDR3 loop is CASSALGSQNTLYF. The CDR3 bases that were read are TGTGCCAGCAGCGCACTGGGTAGTCAAAACACCTTGTAC.

Notes on this clone: Gene names and germline match the mouse. The read ends 1 residue before the CDR3 terminus; that terminus is restored from the germline J gene. The chain combines TRBV23 with TRBJ1-3; TRBD1 is the table's D call, not checked against the DNA. Germline CDR1 and CDR2: KGHTA and FQNQQP. The CDR3 length is 15 residues. CDR3 sequence reads: CSSSQSTGPGNTLYF. The CDR3 DNA, read in part, is TGCTCCAGCAGTCAATCGACAGGACCTGGAAATACGCTCTAT.

This clone has a handful of counts. Gene names follow the mouse nomenclature. The read falls 1 residue short of the CDR3 end, and the missing part is taken from the germline J gene. The chain carries TRBV12-1 and TRBJ1-4; possible D gene TRBD1, 6 bases. The germline V and J ends were trimmed by 0 bases and 0 bases, with 10 bases remaining between them. The CDR3 consists of 16 residues. Germline CDR1 is SGHSN and CDR2 is HYEKVE. The CDR3 spells CASSLGQLISNERLFF. The sequenced CDR3 bases are TGTGCCAGCTCTCTCGGACAGTTAATTTCCAACGAAAGATTATTT.

This clone has only a few counts. The gene names given are mouse names. With the read ending 1 residue before the CDR3 end, the germline J gene is used to fill in that end. V and J are TRBV26 and TRBJ2-7; weak D call: TRBD1 (5 bases). Deletions cut 2 bases from V and 7 bases from J, with 12 bases between. Germline lookup yields CDR1 KGHPV and CDR2 FQNQEV (reference sequence). The CDR3 consists of 13 residues. The CDR3 DNA, read in part, is TGTGCCAGCAGTCTGAGGGGAGATGGGGAACAGTAC. Protein sequence: CASSLRGDGEQY. The whole CDR3 region reads CASSLRGDGEQYF. Full variable domain (missing parts from reference TRBV26 and TRBJ2-7): NSKVIQTPRYLVKGQGQKAKMRCIPEKGHPVVFWYQQNKNNEFKFLINFQNQEVLQQIDMTEKRFSAECPSNSPCSLEIQSSEAGDSALYLCASSLRGDGEQYFGPGTRLTVL.

As regards this clone: Gene labels here are mouse ones. The sequenced fragment ends 1 residue before the CDR3 boundary, so the rest is inferred from the germline J gene. This chain uses TRBV3 with TRBJ1-1, with 9 bases that match TRBD1. Looked up from germline, CDR1 is SNHLY and CDR2 is FYNGKV (reference sequence). V lost 4 bases, J lost 3 bases, and 3 bases stayed unmatched. This CDR3 is built from 14 residues. CDR3 region: CASSSGTGYTEVFF. The CDR3 DNA, read in part, is TGTGCCAGCAGCTCCGGGACAGGGTACACAGAAGTCTTC.

About this clone: The junction does not match germline at one end; this may be a read error. All gene names here are mouse names. The CDR3 end lies 1 residue beyond the end of the read and is filled in from the germline J gene. V gene TRBV16 combines with J gene TRBJ2-7, with TRBD2 matching 11 bases. The length of the CDR3 is 14 residues. Looked up from germline, CDR1 is SGHSA and CDR2 is FRNQAP. The sequenced part of the CDR3 DNA is TGTGCCAGCAGTCCCGGGACTGGGGGCTATGAACAGTAC. It translates to CASSPGTGGYEQY. The CDR3 in its entirety is CASSPGTGGYEQYF.

This clone was picked up a small number of times. Gene and germline names: mouse. The missing CDR3 end, 1 residue past where the read stops, is filled in from the germline J gene. The chain has TRBV15 and TRBJ2-1, with 8 bases matching TRBD2. After removal of 3 bases from V and 6 bases from J, the junction contained 4 bases not matched to a gene. This CDR3 spans 14 amino acids. Germline V CDR1 and CDR2: SGHND, FRSKSL. The CDR3 sequence is CASSLGGALAEQFF. CDR3 DNA (partial): TGTGCCAGCAGTTTGGGGGGGGCGCTTGCTGAGCAGTTC.

To note about this clone: The gene symbols are mouse symbols. The read halts 1 residue ahead of the CDR3 end, with the missing end drawn from the germline J gene. V gene TRBV26 combines with J gene TRBJ1-1, with D perhaps TRBD1 (5 bases). Germline assignment: CDR1 KGHPV and CDR2 FQNQEV (reference sequence). The CDR3 has 14 residues. V gave up 2 bases and J gave up 1 base, with 8 bases separating them. CDR3 DNA, as far as it was read: TGTGCCAGCAGTCTGGGGACGGTAAACACAGAAGTCTTC. It encodes CASSLGTVNTEVF. The full CDR3 protein reads CASSLGTVNTEVFF.

This clone has a handful of counts. The gene names here belong to mouse. The CDR3 goes on 1 residue after the read ends, and that part is filled in from the germline J gene. This chain links TRBV5 with TRBJ2-2; 7 nucleotides line up with TRBD1. This CDR3 is 16 amino acids long. From germline, CDR1 is LGHNA and CDR2 YNLKQL (reference sequence). The V and J ends lost 4 bases and 0 bases, in that order; junction bases with no gene match: 5. The CDR3 spells CASSPRTGANTGQLYF. CDR3 DNA, as far as it was read: TGTGCCAGCAGCCCCCGGACAGGAGCAAACACCGGGCAGCTCTAC.

As to this clone: Any gene name here is a mouse gene name. The CDR3 is cut off 1 residue early in the read; its end comes from the germline J gene. V is TRBV20 and J is TRBJ1-1, with TRBD1 matching 10 bases. Germline-derived CDR1 and CDR2 are GFQATS and STVNSAI. With 2 bases clipped from V and 4 bases from J, the junction kept 4 bases outside the gene matches. The CDR3 consists of 14 residues. The part of the CDR3 DNA that was read is TGTGGTGCTAGGAGAGGGACAGGGGCCACAGAAGTCTTC. Translation gives CGARRGTGATEVF. The CDR3 in its entirety is CGARRGTGATEVFF.

This clone has more than one count but fewer than ten. Germline and genes here are mouse. The sequenced part of the CDR3 DNA is TGTGCCAGCAGTGATCTTAACCAAGACACCCAGTAC. The encoded protein is CASSDLNQDTQY. From start to end, the CDR3 is CASSDLNQDTQYF. The chain recombines TRBV13-1 with TRBJ2-5; D remains ambiguous. The read falls 1 residue short of the CDR3 end, and the missing part is taken from the germline J gene. The germline gives CDR1 NSHNY, CDR2 SYGAGN. Trimming took 1 base from V and 0 from J, leaving 3 bases between them. The CDR3 totals 13 residues.

Comment on this clone: Germline and genes here are mouse. The read ends 1 residue shy of where the CDR3 ends; the end is completed using the germline J gene. This chain links TRBV16 with TRBJ2-1; D unclear. The germline V gene encodes CDR1 SGHSA and CDR2 FRNQAP. V shed 0 bases and J shed 2 bases, with 2 bases lying between them. The CDR3 spans 13 residues. The CDR3 protein is CASSLDYYAEQFF. The covered CDR3 bases are TGTGCAAGCAGCTTAGATTACTATGCTGAGCAGTTC.

In the case of this clone: The gene names given are mouse names. CDR3 region: CASSLSGGYEQYF. Incomplete CDR3 DNA: TGTGCCAGCAGCCTCAGTGGGGGCTATGAACAGTAC. This chain uses TRBV4 with TRBJ2-7; tentatively, D is TRBD2 (6 bases). With the read ending 1 residue before the CDR3 end, the germline J gene is used to fill in that end. This CDR3 region has 13 residues. Germline V gives CDR1 LGHDT, CDR2 YNNKQL (reference sequence). V shed 5 bases and J shed 3 bases, with 11 bases lying between them.

Turning to this clone: The genes are named according to mouse. Read coverage stops 1 residue before the CDR3 terminus; the germline J gene supplies the remainder. The rearrangement links TRBV26 to TRBJ2-5; D call uncertain. The CDR3 covers 13 residues. With 4 bases removed from V and 3 bases from J, the gap between germline ends came to 8 bases. CDR1 KGHPV and CDR2 FQNQEV come from the germline V gene (reference sequence). CDR3 in amino acids: CASSPTSQDTQYF. The sequenced part of the CDR3 DNA is TGTGCCAGCAGTCCGACAAGTCAAGACACCCAGTAC.

In its sample, this clone is medium-sized. Here the gene names and germline are mouse. The sequenced fragment ends 1 residue before the CDR3 boundary, so the rest is inferred from the germline J gene. The chain has TRBV4 and TRBJ1-5, with D unclear. V lost 5 bases, J lost 0 bases, and 8 bases lay in between. The CDR3 loop spans 14 amino acids. From germline, CDR1 is LGHDT and CDR2 YNNKQL (reference sequence). The CDR3 bases that were read are TGTGCCAGCAGCCGGAAAAATAACAACCAGGCTCCGCTT. Translation: CASSRKNNNQAPL. The full CDR3 is CASSRKNNNQAPLF.

Details on this clone: Gene names and germline refer to mouse. The CDR3 end is not reached by the read, which stops 1 residue before it; the germline J gene fills it in. The chain has TRBV3 and TRBJ1-1; 8 bases align to TRBD1. The V gene's germline CDR1 is SNHLY and CDR2 FYNGKV (reference sequence). This CDR3 is built from 14 residues. V was clipped by 5 bases and J by 0 bases; unmatched bases: 2. Partial CDR3 DNA: TGTGCCAGCAGCATGGACAGGGCAAACACAGAAGTCTTC. Its protein product is CASSMDRANTEVF. The full CDR3 protein reads CASSMDRANTEVFF.

This clone showed up just once. All gene names here are mouse names. The read terminates 1 residue ahead of where the CDR3 ends, so the germline J gene completes it. The genes are TRBV3 and TRBJ2-1; D tentatively reads TRBD1 or TRBD2 (6 bases each). The V and J ends lost 1 base and 2 bases respectively, with 9 bases between them. Germline V gene data show CDR1 as SNHLY and CDR2 as FYNGKV (reference sequence). CDR3 length equals 15 residues. CDR3 bases read: TGTGCCAGCAGCTTAGAGGGGGGAGACTATGCTGAGCAGTTC. Amino acid sequence: CASSLEGGDYAEQF. The full-length CDR3 reads as CASSLEGGDYAEQFF.

This clone was detected a few times. Gene names denote mouse genes. The read terminates 1 residue ahead of where the CDR3 ends, so the germline J gene completes it. This chain connects TRBV3 to TRBJ1-1, with 7 bases aligning to TRBD1. Unmatched junction bases numbered 7, after V lost 1 base and J lost 8 bases. CDR1 is SNHLY, CDR2 FYNGKV, per germline (reference sequence). This CDR3 has 14 amino acids. The CDR3 sequence: CASSLEGRGSEVFF. The part of the CDR3 DNA that was read is TGTGCCAGCAGCTTAGAGGGCAGGGGGTCTGAAGTCTTC.

About this clone itself: The listed genes are named as in mouse. The read terminates 1 residue before the CDR3 end, so the remaining end is supplied by the germline J gene. This sequence joins TRBV12-2 and TRBJ2-7, with D possibly being TRBD1 or TRBD2 (5 bases each). The germline CDR1 and CDR2 sequences are SGHLS and HYDKME. The CDR3 sequence is 12 residues long. Trimming removed 1 base from V and 9 bases from J, with 12 bases in between. Partial CDR3 DNA: TGTGCCAGCTCTCTGGCGGGGCCTGGACAGTAC. Its protein product is CASSLAGPGQY. The full CDR3 sequence reads CASSLAGPGQYF.

Worth noting for this clone: Gene names are the mouse ones. The observed sequence ends 1 residue before the CDR3 terminus, with the missing tail filled in from the germline J gene. The chain combines TRBV12-2 with TRBJ1-2, with unresolved D. V was pared by 1 base and J by 4 bases, with 6 bases between. CDR1 is SGHLS, CDR2 HYDKME, per germline. The CDR3 contains 12 residues. CDR3 protein: CASSLGSSDYTF. The covered CDR3 bases are TGTGCCAGCTCTCTTGGCAGCTCCGACTACACC. Full variable domain (outside the CDR3, taken from reference TRBV12-2 and TRBJ1-2): NSGVVQSPRYIIKGKGERSILKCIPISGHLSVAWYQQTQGQELKFFIQHYDKMERDKGNLPSRFSVQQFDDYHSEMNMSALELEDSAVYFCASSLGSSDYTFGSGTRLLVI.

In this sample, this clone is medium-sized. These gene names are mouse names. From the germline J gene comes the end of the CDR3, since the read stops 1 residue before it. The V gene is TRBV26, the J gene TRBJ2-7; D tentatively reads TRBD1 or TRBD2 (5 bases each). CDR1 and CDR2 (germline): KGHPV, FQNQEV (reference sequence). V lost 3 bases and J lost 0, with 9 bases in between. CDR3 length: 14 amino acids. CDR3 loop: CASSLGGSSYEQYF. The CDR3 bases that were read are TGTGCCAGCAGTCTCGGGGGAAGCTCCTATGAACAGTAC.

With respect to this clone: Mouse names are used for the genes. The CDR3 end lies 1 residue beyond the end of the read and is filled in from the germline J gene. This chain links TRBV26 with TRBJ2-7; D not resolved. The ends were cut back, 2 bases at V and 0 bases at J, with 5 bases in the middle. The germline gives CDR1 KGHPV, CDR2 FQNQEV (reference sequence). This CDR3 contains 13 residues. Partial CDR3 DNA: TGTGCCAGCAGTCTGGACAACTCCTATGAACAGTAC. Translated, it gives CASSLDNSYEQY. The complete CDR3 protein is CASSLDNSYEQYF.

On this clone itself: A single base is all that separates this from a far larger clone, so a read error is likely. These gene names are mouse names. Coverage ceases 1 residue before the CDR3 finishes, and the germline J gene fills in the end. Other DNA sequences in the sample encode the same CDR3. V gene TRBV13-1 combines with J gene TRBJ2-1; 7 nucleotides align to TRBD2. The germline gives CDR1 NSHNY, CDR2 SYGAGN. CDR3 length: 16 amino acids. The chain's CDR3 is CASCDAAWGNYAEQFF. The covered CDR3 bases are TGTGCCAGCTGTGATGCAGCCTGGGGGAACTATGCTGAGCAGTTC.

This clone is medium-sized (0.01 to 0.1%) in the sample. Gene and germline names: mouse. The read gets to within 1 residue of the CDR3 end, and the germline J gene fills in the rest. This chain connects TRBV26 to TRBJ2-2; 7 positions match TRBD1. This CDR3 region has 14 residues. J was trimmed by 4 bases and V by 4 bases; bases with no gene match: 3. Germline CDR1 and CDR2: KGHPV and FQNQEV (reference sequence). CDR3: CASSPQGRTGQLYF. The CDR3 DNA, read in part, is TGTGCCAGCAGTCCACAGGGGCGCACCGGGCAGCTCTAC.

This clone is classed as medium-sized. Mouse gene names apply. Sequencing ends 1 residue short of the CDR3 end; the germline J gene provides the rest. The chain recombines TRBV1 with TRBJ2-7; 8 bases line up with TRBD1. Germline-derived CDR1 and CDR2 are NSQYPW and LRSPGD (reference sequence). V was pared by 0 bases and J by 7 bases, with 8 bases of the junction left unmatched. The CDR3 covers 15 residues. The CDR3 protein is CTCSADRQGAREQYF. The part of the CDR3 DNA that was read is TGCACCTGCAGTGCAGATCGCCAGGGGGCTAGGGAACAGTAC.

A note on this clone: Gene names denote mouse genes. The CDR3 end falls 1 residue outside the read, so it is completed with the germline J gene. The chain couples TRBV2 to TRBJ1-1, with D perhaps TRBD1 (6 bases). Germline V gene lookup returns CDR1 LGHNA and CDR2 YSYQKL. The V end was cut by 0 bases, the J end by 1 base, with 9 bases between. This CDR3 region has 15 residues. The CDR3 reads CASSQDWDKNTEVFF. Incomplete CDR3 DNA: TGTGCCAGCAGCCAAGATTGGGACAAAAACACAGAAGTCTTC.

A note on this clone: Gene names follow the mouse nomenclature. The read finishes 1 residue shy of the CDR3 end, and the germline J gene is used to complete it. V and J are TRBV19 and TRBJ2-7; 7 nucleotides align to TRBD2. The V and J ends lost 1 base and 0 bases, in that order; junction bases with no gene match: 4. Per germline, CDR1 FNHDT and CDR2 SITEND (reference sequence). The CDR3 has 15 residues. The covered CDR3 bases are TGTGCCAGCAGTATATGGGGGGTTAGCTCCTATGAACAGTAC. Amino acid sequence: CASSIWGVSSYEQY. The CDR3 as a whole reads CASSIWGVSSYEQYF.